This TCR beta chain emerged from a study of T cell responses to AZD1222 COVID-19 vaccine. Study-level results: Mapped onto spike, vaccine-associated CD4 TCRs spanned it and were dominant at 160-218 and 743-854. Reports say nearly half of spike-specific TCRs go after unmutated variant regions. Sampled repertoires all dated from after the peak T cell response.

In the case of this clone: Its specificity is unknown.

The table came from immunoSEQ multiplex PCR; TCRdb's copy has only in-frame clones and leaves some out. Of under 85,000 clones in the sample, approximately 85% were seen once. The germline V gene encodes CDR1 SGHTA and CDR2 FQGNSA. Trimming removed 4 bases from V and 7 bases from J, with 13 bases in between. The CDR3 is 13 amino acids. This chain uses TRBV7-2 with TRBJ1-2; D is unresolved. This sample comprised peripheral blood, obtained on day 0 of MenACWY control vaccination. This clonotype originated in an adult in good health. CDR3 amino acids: CASSSDPRGGYTF. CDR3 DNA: TGTGCCAGCAGCTCCGACCCGAGAGGTGGCTACACCTTC.